The entry below describes one T cell receptor (beta chain). Every bit of the isolated RNA underwent reverse transcription, so sequencing read expressed TCRB transcripts. Method: immunoSEQ multiplex PCR; TCRdb's copy keeps in-frame clones and lacks some. Of 400,000 to 600,000 clones listed, about 30% are singletons. Trimming at V came to 5 bases and at J to 5 bases, leaving 12 bases not matched to a gene. This CDR3 comprises 16 residues. Per the germline V gene, CDR1 is SGHVS and CDR2 is FNYEAQ. The data are from a study of beta chain features in type 1 diabetes. The TCR originated in a man aged 18 to 35 in good health. The J gene is TRBJ2-7, the V gene TRBV7-6; 10 positions agree with TRBD2. Sequencing input: naive CD4+ T cells from blood. DNA for the CDR3: TGTGCCAGCAGCGCATCCGGGACTAGCGCATATCACGAGCAGTACTTC. It is translated as CASSASGTSAYHEQYF.